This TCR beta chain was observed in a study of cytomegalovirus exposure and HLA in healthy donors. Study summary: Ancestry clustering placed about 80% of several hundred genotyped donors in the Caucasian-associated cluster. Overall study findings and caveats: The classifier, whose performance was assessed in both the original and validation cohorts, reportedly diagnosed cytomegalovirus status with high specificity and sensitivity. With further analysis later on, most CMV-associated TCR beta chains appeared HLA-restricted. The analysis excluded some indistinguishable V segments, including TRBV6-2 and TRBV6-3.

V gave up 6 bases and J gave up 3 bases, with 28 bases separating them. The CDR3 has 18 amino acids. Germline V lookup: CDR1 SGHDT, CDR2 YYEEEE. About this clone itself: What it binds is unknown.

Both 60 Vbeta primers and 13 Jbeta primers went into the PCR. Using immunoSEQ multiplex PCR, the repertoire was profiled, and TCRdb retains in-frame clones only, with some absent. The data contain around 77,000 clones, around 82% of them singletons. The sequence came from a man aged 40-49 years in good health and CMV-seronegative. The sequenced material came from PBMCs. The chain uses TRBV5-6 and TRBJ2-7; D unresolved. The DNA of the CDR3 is TGTGCCAGCATCCCCCGAGATTACATTTTGGGCTCCTTCTACGAGCAGTACTTC. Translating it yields CASIPRDYILGSFYEQYF.